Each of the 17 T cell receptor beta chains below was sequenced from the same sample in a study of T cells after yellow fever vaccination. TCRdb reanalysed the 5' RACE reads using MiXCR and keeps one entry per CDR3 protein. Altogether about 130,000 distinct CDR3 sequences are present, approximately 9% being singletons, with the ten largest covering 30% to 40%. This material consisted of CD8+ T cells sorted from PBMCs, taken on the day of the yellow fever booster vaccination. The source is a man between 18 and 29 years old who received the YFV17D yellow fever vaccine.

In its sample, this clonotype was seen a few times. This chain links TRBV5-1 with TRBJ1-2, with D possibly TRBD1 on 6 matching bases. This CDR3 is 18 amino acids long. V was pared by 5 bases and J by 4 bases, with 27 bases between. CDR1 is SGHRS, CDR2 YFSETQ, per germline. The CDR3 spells CASSPGGPAGAIAYGYTF. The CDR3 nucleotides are TGCGCCAGCAGTCCCGGGGGGCCCGCAGGGGCAATCGCCTATGGCTACACCTTC.

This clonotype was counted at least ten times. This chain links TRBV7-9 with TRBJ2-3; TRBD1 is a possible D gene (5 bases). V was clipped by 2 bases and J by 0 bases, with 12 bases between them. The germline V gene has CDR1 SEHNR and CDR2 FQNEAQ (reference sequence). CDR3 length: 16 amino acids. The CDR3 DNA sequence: TGTGCCAGCAGCTTATATCTCGACAGCAGCACAGATACGCAGTATTTT. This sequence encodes CASSLYLDSSTDTQYF.

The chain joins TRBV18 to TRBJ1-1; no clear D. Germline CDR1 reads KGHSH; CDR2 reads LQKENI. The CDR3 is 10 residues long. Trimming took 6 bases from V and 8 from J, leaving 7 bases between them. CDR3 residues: CASSGQEAFF. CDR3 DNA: TGTGCCAGCTCCGGGCAGGAAGCTTTCTTT.

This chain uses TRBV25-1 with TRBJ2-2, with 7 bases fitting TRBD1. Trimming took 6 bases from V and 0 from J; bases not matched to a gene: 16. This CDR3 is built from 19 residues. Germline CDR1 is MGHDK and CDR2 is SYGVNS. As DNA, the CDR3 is TGTGCCAGCAGCGACCTCAAAGTGGCGGACAGGCCGAACACCGGGGAGCTGTTTTTT. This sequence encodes CASSDLKVADRPNTGELFF.

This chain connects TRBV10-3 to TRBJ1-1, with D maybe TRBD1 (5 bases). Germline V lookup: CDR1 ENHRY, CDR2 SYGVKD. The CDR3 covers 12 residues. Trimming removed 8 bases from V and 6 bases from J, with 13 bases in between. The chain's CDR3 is CAIGDGGAEAFF. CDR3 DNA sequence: TGTGCCATCGGGGACGGGGGGGCTGAAGCTTTCTTT.

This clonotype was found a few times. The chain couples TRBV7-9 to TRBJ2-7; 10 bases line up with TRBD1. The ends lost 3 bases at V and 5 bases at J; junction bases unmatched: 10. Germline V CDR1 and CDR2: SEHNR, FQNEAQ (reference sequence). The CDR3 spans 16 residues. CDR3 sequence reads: CASSFRGDRGIHEQYF. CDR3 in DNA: TGTGCCAGCAGCTTTCGGGGGGACAGGGGAATCCACGAGCAGTACTTC.

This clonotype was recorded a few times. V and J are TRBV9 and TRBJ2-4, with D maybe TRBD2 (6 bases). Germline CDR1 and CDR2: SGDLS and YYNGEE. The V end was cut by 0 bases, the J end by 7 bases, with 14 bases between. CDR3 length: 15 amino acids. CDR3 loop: CASSVVGGAGNIQYF. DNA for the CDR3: TGTGCCAGCAGCGTAGTGGGGGGAGCCGGGAACATTCAGTACTTC.

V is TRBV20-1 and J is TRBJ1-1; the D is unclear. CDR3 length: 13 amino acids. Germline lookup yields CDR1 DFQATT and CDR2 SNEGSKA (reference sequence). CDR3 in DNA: TGCAGGGTCTTTATCGGGGAGGCCACTGAAGCTTTCTTT. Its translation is CRVFIGEATEAFF.

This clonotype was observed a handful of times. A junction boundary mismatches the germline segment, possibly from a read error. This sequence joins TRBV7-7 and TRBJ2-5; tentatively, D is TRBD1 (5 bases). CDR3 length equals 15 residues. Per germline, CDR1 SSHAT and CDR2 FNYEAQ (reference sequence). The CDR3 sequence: CASSLRAGPEETQYF. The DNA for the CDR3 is TGTGCTAGCAGCTTACGAGCAGGGCCTGAAGAGACCCAGTACTTC.

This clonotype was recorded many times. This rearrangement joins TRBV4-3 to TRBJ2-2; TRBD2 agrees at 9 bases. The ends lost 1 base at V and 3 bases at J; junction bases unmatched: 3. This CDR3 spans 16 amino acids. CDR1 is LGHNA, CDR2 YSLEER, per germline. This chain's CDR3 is CASSQVGLADTGELFF. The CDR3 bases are TGCGCCAGCAGCCAAGTGGGACTAGCCGACACCGGGGAGCTGTTTTTT.

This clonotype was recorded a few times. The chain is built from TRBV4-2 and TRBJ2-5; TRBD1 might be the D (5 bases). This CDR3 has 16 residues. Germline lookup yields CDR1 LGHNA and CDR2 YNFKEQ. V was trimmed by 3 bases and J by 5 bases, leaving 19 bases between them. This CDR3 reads CASSHNSKGRLETQYF. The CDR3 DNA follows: TGTGCCAGCAGCCACAACAGCAAGGGGCGCCTGGAGACCCAGTACTTC.

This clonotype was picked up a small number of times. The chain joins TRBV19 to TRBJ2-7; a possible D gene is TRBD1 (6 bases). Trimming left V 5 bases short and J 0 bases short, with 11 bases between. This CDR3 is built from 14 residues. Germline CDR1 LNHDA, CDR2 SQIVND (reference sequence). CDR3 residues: CASSSTGTSYEQYF. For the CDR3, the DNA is TGTGCCAGTAGTTCTACAGGGACCTCCTACGAGCAGTACTTC.

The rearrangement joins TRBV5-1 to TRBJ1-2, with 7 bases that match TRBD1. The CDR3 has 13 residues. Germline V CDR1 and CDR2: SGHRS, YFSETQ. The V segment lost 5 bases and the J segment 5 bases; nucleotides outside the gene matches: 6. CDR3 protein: CASRATGWYGYTF. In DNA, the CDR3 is TGCGCCAGCAGAGCGACAGGGTGGTATGGCTACACCTTC.

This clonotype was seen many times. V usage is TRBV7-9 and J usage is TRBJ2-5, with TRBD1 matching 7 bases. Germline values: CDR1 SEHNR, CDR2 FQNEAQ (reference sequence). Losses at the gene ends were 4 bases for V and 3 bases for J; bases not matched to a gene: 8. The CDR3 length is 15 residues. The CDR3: CASSYPTGTKETQYF. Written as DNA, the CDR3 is TGTGCCAGCAGCTACCCGACAGGGACAAAAGAGACCCAGTACTTC.

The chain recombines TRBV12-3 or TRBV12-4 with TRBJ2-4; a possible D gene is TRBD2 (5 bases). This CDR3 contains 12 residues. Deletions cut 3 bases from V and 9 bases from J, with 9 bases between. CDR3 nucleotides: TGTGCCAGCAGTTTCGGGGTTTTCATTCAGTACTTC. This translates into CASSFGVFIQYF.

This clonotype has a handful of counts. In nucleotides, the CDR3 is TGTGCCAGCAGTTATTCTAACTTGGTATCTTCGGGAAAACTGTTTTTT. As protein: CASSYSNLVSSGKLFF. The gene calls are TRBV6-5 and TRBJ1-4; no definite D call. The V end lost 3 bases, the J end lost 10 bases, and 21 bases lay between the germline ends. The CDR3 has 16 amino acids. CDR1 is MNHEY and CDR2 is SVGAGI in the germline V gene.

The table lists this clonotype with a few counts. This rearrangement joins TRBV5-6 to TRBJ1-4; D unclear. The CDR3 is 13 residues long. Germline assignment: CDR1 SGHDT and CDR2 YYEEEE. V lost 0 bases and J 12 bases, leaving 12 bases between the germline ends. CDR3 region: CASSLAMEEELFF. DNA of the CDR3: TGTGCCAGCAGCTTGGCCATGGAGGAAGAACTGTTTTTT.